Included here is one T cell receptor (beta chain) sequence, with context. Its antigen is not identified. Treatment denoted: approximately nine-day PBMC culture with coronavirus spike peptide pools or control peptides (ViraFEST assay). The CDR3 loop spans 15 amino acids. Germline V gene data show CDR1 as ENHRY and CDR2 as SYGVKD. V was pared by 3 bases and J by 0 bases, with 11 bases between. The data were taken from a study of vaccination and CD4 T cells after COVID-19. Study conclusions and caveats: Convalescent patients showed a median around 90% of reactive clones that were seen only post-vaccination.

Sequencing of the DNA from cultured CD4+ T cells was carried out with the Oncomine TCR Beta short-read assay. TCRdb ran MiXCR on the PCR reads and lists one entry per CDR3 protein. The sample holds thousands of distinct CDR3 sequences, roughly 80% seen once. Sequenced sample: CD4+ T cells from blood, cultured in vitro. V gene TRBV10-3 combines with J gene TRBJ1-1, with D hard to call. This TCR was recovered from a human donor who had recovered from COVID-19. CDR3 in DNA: TGTGCCATCAGTGACCAGCTCAATCTGAACACTGAAGCTTTCTTT. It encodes CAISDQLNLNTEAFF.